A selection of T cell receptor beta chains follows, all from one sample in a study of blood T cell repertoires in COVID-19. Clones were sequenced by immunoSEQ multiplex PCR, and TCRdb holds only the in-frame ones, with some missing. This repertoire shows over 250,000 clones, about 85% found once; its top ten account for 3%. The specimen was PBMCs or T cells enriched from blood (not recorded which). These receptors were collected from a woman aged 50 to 65 who had recovered from COVID-19. Both conserved end residues are part of each CDR3. Fields, in order: J gene, V gene, clone size, D gene, CDR3 protein, CDR3 DNA. D genes are given only for firm matches. Clone size is stated in some rows and not others, as once, few, many or a class when expanded.

j_call: TRBJ2-7; v_call: TRBV7-8; clone_size: NA; d_call: NA; cdr3_aa: CASSLAGRAKSYEQYF; cdr3_nt: TGTGCCAGCAGCTTAGCGGGCAGGGCCAAATCCTACGAGCAGTACTTC
j_call: TRBJ1-3; v_call: TRBV11-2; clone_size: NA; d_call: TRBD1; cdr3_aa: CASSLQGASGNTIYF; cdr3_nt: TGTGCCAGCAGCTTACAGGGGGCCTCTGGAAACACCATATATTTT
j_call: TRBJ1-1; v_call: TRBV7-2; clone_size: NA; d_call: TRBD1; cdr3_aa: CASSPIATGGSEAFF; cdr3_nt: TGTGCCAGCAGCCCTATAGCGACAGGGGGGAGTGAAGCTTTCTTT
j_call: TRBJ2-1; v_call: TRBV7-8; clone_size: NA; d_call: NA; cdr3_aa: CASSRGTHNEQFF; cdr3_nt: TGTGCCAGCAGCCGCGGGACTCACAATGAGCAGTTCTTC
j_call: TRBJ1-6; v_call: TRBV7-9; clone_size: NA; d_call: NA; cdr3_aa: CASSSGGPFSPLHF; cdr3_nt: TGTGCCAGCAGCTCGGGGGGACCTTTTTCACCCCTCCACTTT
j_call: TRBJ1-2; v_call: TRBV6-6; clone_size: few; d_call: TRBD1; cdr3_aa: CASSYTSGQGGGYTF; cdr3_nt: TGTGCCAGCAGTTACACCAGCGGGCAGGGGGGTGGCTACACCTTC
j_call: TRBJ2-1; v_call: TRBV9; clone_size: few; d_call: TRBD2; cdr3_aa: CASSVVAGGNNEQFF; cdr3_nt: TGTGCCAGCAGCGTCGTAGCGGGAGGGAACAATGAGCAGTTCTTC
j_call: TRBJ2-2; v_call: TRBV5-5; clone_size: NA; d_call: NA; cdr3_aa: CASSQTWTANTGELFF; cdr3_nt: TGTGCCAGCAGCCAGACATGGACAGCGAACACCGGGGAGCTGTTTTTT
j_call: TRBJ2-2; v_call: TRBV9; clone_size: NA; d_call: NA; cdr3_aa: CASSVEWGAGELFF; cdr3_nt: TGTGCCAGCAGCGTGGAGTGGGGGGCCGGGGAGCTGTTTTTT
j_call: TRBJ2-7; v_call: TRBV29-1; clone_size: NA; d_call: TRBD2; cdr3_aa: CSVGLAGASYEQYF; cdr3_nt: TGCAGCGTCGGACTAGCGGGGGCCTCCTACGAGCAGTACTTC
j_call: TRBJ2-3; v_call: TRBV9; clone_size: NA; d_call: TRBD2; cdr3_aa: CASSPYSGRAGDTQYF; cdr3_nt: TGTGCCAGCAGCCCCTATAGCGGGAGGGCCGGTGATACGCAGTATTTT
j_call: TRBJ1-3; v_call: TRBV2; clone_size: NA; d_call: NA; cdr3_aa: CASQLRSGNTIYF; cdr3_nt: TGTGCCAGCCAACTACGCTCTGGAAACACCATATATTTT
j_call: TRBJ1-1; v_call: TRBV19; clone_size: once; d_call: TRBD1; cdr3_aa: CASRLWTGRGNTEAFF; cdr3_nt: TGTGCCAGTAGACTCTGGACAGGGAGAGGGAACACTGAAGCTTTCTTT
j_call: TRBJ1-1; v_call: TRBV6-4; clone_size: NA; d_call: TRBD1; cdr3_aa: CASSDSTGIAEAFF; cdr3_nt: TGTGCCAGCAGTGACTCGACAGGGATCGCTGAAGCTTTCTTT
j_call: TRBJ2-5; v_call: TRBV28; clone_size: NA; d_call: NA; cdr3_aa: CASSPGRLRGETQYF; cdr3_nt: TGTGCCAGCAGTCCAGGACGGTTGAGGGGGGAGACCCAGTACTTC
j_call: TRBJ1-4; v_call: TRBV7-6; clone_size: NA; d_call: TRBD1; cdr3_aa: CASSAENRGLSEKLFF; cdr3_nt: TGTGCCAGCAGCGCCGAGAACAGGGGATTGAGTGAAAAACTGTTTTTT
j_call: TRBJ1-5; v_call: TRBV28; clone_size: NA; d_call: NA; cdr3_aa: CASSLTEAGDQPQHF; cdr3_nt: TGTGCCAGCAGTTTAACCGAGGCCGGGGATCAGCCCCAGCATTTT
j_call: TRBJ2-5; v_call: TRBV6-4; clone_size: NA; d_call: TRBD2; cdr3_aa: CASSERTSGRAQETQYF; cdr3_nt: TGTGCCAGCAGTGAGCGGACTAGCGGGAGGGCCCAAGAGACCCAGTACTTC
j_call: TRBJ1-5; v_call: TRBV28; clone_size: NA; d_call: NA; cdr3_aa: CASSLFLRNSNQPQHF; cdr3_nt: TGTGCCAGCAGTTTATTTCTGAGGAATAGCAATCAGCCCCAGCATTTT
j_call: TRBJ1-5; v_call: TRBV9; clone_size: NA; d_call: NA; cdr3_aa: CASSTGVDQPQHF; cdr3_nt: TGTGCCAGCAGCACAGGCGTGGATCAGCCCCAGCATTTT
j_call: TRBJ2-5; v_call: TRBV19; clone_size: NA; d_call: NA; cdr3_aa: CASSRQGQETQYF; cdr3_nt: TGTGCCAGTAGTAGGCAGGGGCAAGAGACCCAGTACTTC
j_call: TRBJ1-1; v_call: TRBV6-5; clone_size: NA; d_call: TRBD1; cdr3_aa: CASSYSWDRGDTEAFF; cdr3_nt: TGTGCCAGCAGTTACTCTTGGGACAGGGGGGACACTGAAGCTTTCTTT
j_call: TRBJ2-7; v_call: TRBV11-2; clone_size: NA; d_call: NA; cdr3_aa: CASSSILSRPYEQYF; cdr3_nt: TGTGCCAGCAGCTCCATACTAAGCCGTCCCTACGAGCAGTACTTC
j_call: TRBJ2-7; v_call: TRBV1; clone_size: NA; d_call: NA; cdr3_aa: CTSSQDAGGISYEQYF; cdr3_nt: TGCACCAGCAGCCAAGATGCGGGAGGGATATCCTACGAGCAGTACTTC
j_call: TRBJ1-2; v_call: TRBV28; clone_size: NA; d_call: TRBD1; cdr3_aa: CASNPGTRQGEFYGYTF; cdr3_nt: TGTGCCAGCAACCCCGGAACCCGACAGGGGGAATTCTATGGCTACACCTTC
j_call: TRBJ1-2; v_call: TRBV2; clone_size: NA; d_call: NA; cdr3_aa: CASSQQGSRGYTF; cdr3_nt: TGTGCCAGCAGTCAACAGGGTAGTCGCGGCTACACCTTC
j_call: TRBJ1-3; v_call: TRBV6-6; clone_size: NA; d_call: NA; cdr3_aa: CASSYSQGSGNTIYF; cdr3_nt: TGTGCCAGCAGTTACTCACAGGGCTCTGGAAACACCATATATTTT
j_call: TRBJ2-7; v_call: TRBV11-1; clone_size: NA; d_call: TRBD1; cdr3_aa: CASSYGQGSNEQYF; cdr3_nt: TGTGCCAGCAGTTACGGACAGGGTAGCAACGAGCAGTACTTC
j_call: TRBJ1-4; v_call: TRBV28; clone_size: once; d_call: NA; cdr3_aa: CASRSVWTNEKLFF; cdr3_nt: TGTGCCAGCAGATCGGTTTGGACTAATGAAAAACTGTTTTTT
j_call: TRBJ1-2; v_call: TRBV7-3; clone_size: NA; d_call: TRBD1; cdr3_aa: CASSPRRGQGVGYTF; cdr3_nt: TGTGCCAGCAGCCCGCGCCGGGGACAGGGAGTCGGCTACACCTTC
j_call: TRBJ2-7; v_call: TRBV11-2; clone_size: NA; d_call: TRBD2; cdr3_aa: CASSLVPGGYEQYF; cdr3_nt: TGTGCCAGCAGCTTAGTCCCGGGAGGGTACGAGCAGTACTTC
j_call: TRBJ1-2; v_call: TRBV4-3; clone_size: NA; d_call: TRBD1; cdr3_aa: CASSQGQGANYGYTF; cdr3_nt: TGCGCCAGCAGCCAGGGACAGGGGGCTAACTATGGCTACACCTTC
j_call: TRBJ2-2; v_call: TRBV5-6; clone_size: few; d_call: NA; cdr3_aa: CASSFRDTNTGELFF; cdr3_nt: TGTGCCAGCAGCTTTAGGGACACGAACACCGGGGAGCTGTTTTTT
j_call: TRBJ2-2; v_call: TRBV5-1; clone_size: NA; d_call: NA; cdr3_aa: CASSSRQGGGTGELFF; cdr3_nt: TGCGCCAGCAGCTCCCGACAGGGAGGTGGCACCGGGGAGCTGTTTTTT
j_call: TRBJ2-1; v_call: TRBV9; clone_size: NA; d_call: NA; cdr3_aa: CASSPRDWTYNEQFF; cdr3_nt: TGTGCCAGCAGCCCGCGGGACTGGACCTACAATGAGCAGTTCTTC
j_call: TRBJ1-2; v_call: TRBV24-1; clone_size: NA; d_call: TRBD1; cdr3_aa: CATSDRTGVTGYTF; cdr3_nt: TGTGCCACCAGTGATAGGACAGGGGTGACGGGCTACACCTTC
j_call: TRBJ2-7; v_call: TRBV29-1; clone_size: NA; d_call: NA; cdr3_aa: CSVQVGGEQYF; cdr3_nt: TGCAGCGTCCAGGTAGGGGGCGAGCAGTACTTC
j_call: TRBJ1-1; v_call: TRBV19; clone_size: NA; d_call: NA; cdr3_aa: CASSIGRLRITEAFF; cdr3_nt: TGTGCCAGTAGTATAGGTAGACTCCGGATCACTGAAGCTTTCTTT
j_call: TRBJ2-5; v_call: TRBV6-2/TRBV6-3; clone_size: NA; d_call: NA; cdr3_aa: CASSYARGQETQYF; cdr3_nt: TGTGCCAGCAGTTACGCGCGGGGCCAAGAGACCCAGTACTTC
j_call: TRBJ2-5; v_call: TRBV7-9; clone_size: once; d_call: TRBD2; cdr3_aa: CASSSLWTGGRETQYF; cdr3_nt: TGTGCCAGCAGCTCCCTTTGGACGGGAGGCAGGGAGACCCAGTACTTC
j_call: TRBJ2-5; v_call: TRBV7-3; clone_size: NA; d_call: TRBD1; cdr3_aa: CASSKSDRGFETQYF; cdr3_nt: TGTGCCAGCAGCAAATCGGACAGGGGATTTGAGACCCAGTACTTC
j_call: TRBJ1-2; v_call: TRBV2; clone_size: NA; d_call: TRBD1; cdr3_aa: CASSYRGNYGYTF; cdr3_nt: TGTGCCAGCAGTTACAGGGGAAACTATGGCTACACCTTC
j_call: TRBJ2-7; v_call: TRBV2; clone_size: NA; d_call: TRBD1; cdr3_aa: CASRGQGYEQYF; cdr3_nt: TGTGCCAGCCGAGGACAGGGCTACGAGCAGTACTTC
j_call: TRBJ2-2; v_call: TRBV25-1; clone_size: NA; d_call: TRBD2; cdr3_aa: CASSDRAGTTQITGELFF; cdr3_nt: TGTGCCAGCAGTGACCGCGCCGGGACTACTCAAATTACCGGGGAGCTGTTTTTT
j_call: TRBJ2-1; v_call: TRBV19; clone_size: few; d_call: TRBD2; cdr3_aa: CASSLLGGSSEQFF; cdr3_nt: TGTGCCAGTAGTCTCCTGGGGGGGAGTAGTGAGCAGTTCTTC
j_call: TRBJ1-2; v_call: TRBV18; clone_size: few; d_call: TRBD1; cdr3_aa: CASSPDRGLYGYTF; cdr3_nt: TGTGCCAGCTCACCGGACAGGGGTCTCTATGGCTACACCTTC
j_call: TRBJ2-5; v_call: TRBV19; clone_size: NA; d_call: TRBD1; cdr3_aa: CASTPRGQLFPQYF; cdr3_nt: TGTGCCAGTACCCCCCGGGGACAGCTTTTCCCCCAGTACTTC
j_call: TRBJ1-1; v_call: TRBV9; clone_size: NA; d_call: NA; cdr3_aa: CASSGTGLGTEAFF; cdr3_nt: TGTGCCAGCAGCGGTACAGGGCTCGGTACTGAAGCTTTCTTT
j_call: TRBJ2-3; v_call: TRBV2; clone_size: NA; d_call: NA; cdr3_aa: CASRLQALDTDTQYF; cdr3_nt: TGTGCCAGCAGGCTACAGGCGCTAGACACAGATACGCAGTATTTT
j_call: TRBJ1-1; v_call: TRBV19; clone_size: NA; d_call: NA; cdr3_aa: CASSKFPSTGPNTEAFF; cdr3_nt: TGTGCCAGTTCTAAATTTCCTTCGACAGGACCGAACACTGAAGCTTTCTTT
j_call: TRBJ2-5; v_call: TRBV30; clone_size: NA; d_call: TRBD1; cdr3_aa: CAWSSATGETQYF; cdr3_nt: TGTGCCTGGAGTTCAGCGACAGGGGAGACCCAGTACTTC
j_call: TRBJ1-3; v_call: TRBV9; clone_size: NA; d_call: TRBD1; cdr3_aa: CASSGTTGGGNTIYF; cdr3_nt: TGTGCCAGCAGCGGAACGACAGGGGGCGGAAACACCATATATTTT
j_call: TRBJ1-4; v_call: TRBV6-5; clone_size: NA; d_call: TRBD1; cdr3_aa: CASSSKTGPAEKLFF; cdr3_nt: TGTGCCAGCAGTTCTAAGACAGGGCCAGCCGAAAAACTGTTTTTT